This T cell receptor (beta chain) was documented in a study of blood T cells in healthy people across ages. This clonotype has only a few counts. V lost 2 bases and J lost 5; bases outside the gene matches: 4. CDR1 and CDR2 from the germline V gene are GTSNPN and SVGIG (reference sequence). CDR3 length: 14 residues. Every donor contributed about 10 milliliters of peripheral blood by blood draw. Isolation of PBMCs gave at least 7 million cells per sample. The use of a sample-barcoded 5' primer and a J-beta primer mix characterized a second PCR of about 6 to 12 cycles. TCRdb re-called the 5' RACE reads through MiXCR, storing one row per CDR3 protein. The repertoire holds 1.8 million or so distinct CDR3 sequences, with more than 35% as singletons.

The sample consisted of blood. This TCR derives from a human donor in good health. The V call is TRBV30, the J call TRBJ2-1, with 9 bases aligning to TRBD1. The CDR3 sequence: CAWSRDRVNNEQFF. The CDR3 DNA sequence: TGTGCCTGGAGTAGGGACAGGGTCAACAATGAGCAGTTCTTC.